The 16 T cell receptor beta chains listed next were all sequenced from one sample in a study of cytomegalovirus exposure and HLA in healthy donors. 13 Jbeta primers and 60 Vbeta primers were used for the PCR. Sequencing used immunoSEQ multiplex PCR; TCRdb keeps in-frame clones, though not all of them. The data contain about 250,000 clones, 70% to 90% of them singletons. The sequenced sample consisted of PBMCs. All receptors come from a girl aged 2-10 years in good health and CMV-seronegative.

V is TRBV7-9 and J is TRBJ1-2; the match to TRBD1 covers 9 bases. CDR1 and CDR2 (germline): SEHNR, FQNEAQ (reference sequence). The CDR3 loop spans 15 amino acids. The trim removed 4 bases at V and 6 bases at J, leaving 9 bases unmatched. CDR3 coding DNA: TGTGCCAGCAGCTACGCTTATGACAGGGGGAATGGCTACACCTTC. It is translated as CASSYAYDRGNGYTF.

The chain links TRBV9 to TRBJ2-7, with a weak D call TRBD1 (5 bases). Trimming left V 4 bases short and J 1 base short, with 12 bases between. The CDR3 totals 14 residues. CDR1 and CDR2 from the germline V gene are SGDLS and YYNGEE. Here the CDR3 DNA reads TGTGCCAGCAGCCAATCTACAGGTTCCTACGAGCAGTACTTC. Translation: CASSQSTGSYEQYF. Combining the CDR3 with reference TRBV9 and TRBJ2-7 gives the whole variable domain DSGVTQTPKHLITATGQRVTLRCSPRSGDLSVYWYQQSLDQGLQFLIQYYNGEERAKGNILERFSAQQFPDLHSELNLSSLELGDSALYFCASSQSTGSYEQYFGPGTRLTVT.

CDR3 in amino acids: CASSQGLAETQYF. The CDR3 nucleotides are TGTGCCAGCAGCCAGGGACTAGCCGAGACCCAGTACTTC. This chain connects TRBV5-6 to TRBJ2-5; 9 bases fit TRBD2. Unmatched junction bases numbered 3, after V lost 4 bases and J lost 5 bases. This CDR3 is 13 amino acids long. Germline CDR1 and CDR2: SGHDT and YYEEEE.

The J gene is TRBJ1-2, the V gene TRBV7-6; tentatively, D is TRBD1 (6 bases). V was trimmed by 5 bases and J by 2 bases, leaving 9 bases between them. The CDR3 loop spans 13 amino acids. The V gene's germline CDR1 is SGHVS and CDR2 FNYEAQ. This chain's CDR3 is CASSMQGNYGYTF. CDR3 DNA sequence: TGTGCCAGCAGCATGCAGGGGAACTATGGCTACACCTTC.

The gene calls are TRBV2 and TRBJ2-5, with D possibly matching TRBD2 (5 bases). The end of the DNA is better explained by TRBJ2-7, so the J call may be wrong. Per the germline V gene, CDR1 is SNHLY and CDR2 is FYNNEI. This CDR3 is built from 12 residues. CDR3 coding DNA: TGTGCCAGCAGTGACGGGGTGGGCGAGCAGTACTTC. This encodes CASSDGVGEQYF.

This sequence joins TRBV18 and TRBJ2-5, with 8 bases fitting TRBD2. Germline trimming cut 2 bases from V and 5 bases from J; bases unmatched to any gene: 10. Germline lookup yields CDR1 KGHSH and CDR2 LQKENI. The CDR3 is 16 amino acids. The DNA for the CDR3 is TGTGCCAGCTCACCAACTTATAGCGGGATGGGCGAGACCCAGTACTTC. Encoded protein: CASSPTYSGMGETQYF.

CDR3 protein: CASSFEGAYEQYF. CDR3 bases: TGCGCCAGCAGCTTCGAGGGGGCGTACGAGCAGTACTTC. The chain combines TRBV5-1 with TRBJ2-7; 7 bases align to TRBD1. Trimming took 2 bases from V and 4 from J; bases not matched to a gene: 3. The CDR3 is made up of 13 amino acids. The germline V gene has CDR1 SGHRS and CDR2 YFSETQ.

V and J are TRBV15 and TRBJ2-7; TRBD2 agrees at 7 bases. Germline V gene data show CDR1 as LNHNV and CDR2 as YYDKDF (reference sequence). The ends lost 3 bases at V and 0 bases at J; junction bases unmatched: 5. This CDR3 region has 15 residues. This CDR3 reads CATSRGGVSSYEQYF. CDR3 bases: TGTGCCACCAGCAGGGGGGGGGTGAGCTCCTACGAGCAGTACTTC. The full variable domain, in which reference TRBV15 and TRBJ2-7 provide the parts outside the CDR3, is DAMVIQNPRYQVTQFGKPVTLSCSQTLNHNVMYWYQQKSSQAPKLLFHYYDKDFNNEADTPDNFQSRRPNTSFCFLDIRSPGLGDTAMYLCATSRGGVSSYEQYFGPGTRLTVT.

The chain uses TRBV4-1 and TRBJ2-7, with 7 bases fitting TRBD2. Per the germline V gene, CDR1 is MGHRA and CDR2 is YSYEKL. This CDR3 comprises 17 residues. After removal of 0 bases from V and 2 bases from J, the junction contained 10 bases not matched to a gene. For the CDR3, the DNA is TGCGCCAGCAGCCAAGATTTGTCGAGCGGGGATACCTACGAGCAGTACTTC. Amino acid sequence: CASSQDLSSGDTYEQYF.

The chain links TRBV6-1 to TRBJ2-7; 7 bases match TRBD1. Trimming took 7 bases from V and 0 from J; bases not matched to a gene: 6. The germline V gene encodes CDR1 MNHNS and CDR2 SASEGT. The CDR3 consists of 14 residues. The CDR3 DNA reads TGTGCCAGCACGACCGGGACAGTCTCCTACGAGCAGTACTTC. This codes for CASTTGTVSYEQYF.

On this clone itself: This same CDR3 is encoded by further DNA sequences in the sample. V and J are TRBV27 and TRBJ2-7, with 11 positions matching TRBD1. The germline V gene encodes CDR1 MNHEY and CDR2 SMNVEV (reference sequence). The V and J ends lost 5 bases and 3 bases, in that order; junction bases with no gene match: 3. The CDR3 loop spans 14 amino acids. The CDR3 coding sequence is TGTGCCAGCAGTCCAGGGACAGGGGGCTACGAGCAGTACTTC. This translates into CASSPGTGGYEQYF.

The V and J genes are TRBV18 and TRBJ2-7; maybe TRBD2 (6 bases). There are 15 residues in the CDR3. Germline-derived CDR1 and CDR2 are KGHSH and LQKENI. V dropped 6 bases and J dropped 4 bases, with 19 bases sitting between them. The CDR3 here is CASSSLSGEGYEQYF. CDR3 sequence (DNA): TGTGCCAGCTCCTCTCTGTCGGGGGAAGGGTACGAGCAGTACTTC. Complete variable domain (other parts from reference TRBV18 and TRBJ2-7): NAGVMQNPRHLVRRRGQEARLRCSPMKGHSHVYWYRQLPEEGLKFMVYLQKENIIDESGMPKERFSAEFPKEGPSILRIQQVVRGDSAAYFCASSSLSGEGYEQYFGPGTRLTVT.

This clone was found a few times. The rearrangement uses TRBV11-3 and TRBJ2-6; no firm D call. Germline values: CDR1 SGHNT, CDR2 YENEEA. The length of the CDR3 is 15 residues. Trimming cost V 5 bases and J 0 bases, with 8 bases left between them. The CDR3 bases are TGTGCCAGCAGCCCCGGTAGCTCTGGGGCCAACGTCCTGACTTTC. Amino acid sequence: CASSPGSSGANVLTF.

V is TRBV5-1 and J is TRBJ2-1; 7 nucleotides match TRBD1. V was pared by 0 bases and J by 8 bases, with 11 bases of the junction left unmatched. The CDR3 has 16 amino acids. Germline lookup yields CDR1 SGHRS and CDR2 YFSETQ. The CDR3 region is CASSLGPDRVGDEQFF. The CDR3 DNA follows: TGCGCCAGCAGCTTGGGGCCTGACAGGGTCGGGGATGAGCAGTTCTTC.

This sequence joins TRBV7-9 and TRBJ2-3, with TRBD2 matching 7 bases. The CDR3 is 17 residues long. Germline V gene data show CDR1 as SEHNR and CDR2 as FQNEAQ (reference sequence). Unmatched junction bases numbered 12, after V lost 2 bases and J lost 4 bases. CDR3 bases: TGTGCCAGCAGCTTACTACTGTCTAGCGGTTATCCAGATACGCAGTATTTT. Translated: CASSLLLSSGYPDTQYF. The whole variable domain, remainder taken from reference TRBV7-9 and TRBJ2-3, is DTGVSQNPRHKITKRGQNVTFRCDPISEHNRLYWYRQTLGQGPEFLTYFQNEAQLEKSRLLSDRFSAERPKGSFSTLEIQRTEQGDSAMYLCASSLLLSSGYPDTQYFGPGTRLTVL.

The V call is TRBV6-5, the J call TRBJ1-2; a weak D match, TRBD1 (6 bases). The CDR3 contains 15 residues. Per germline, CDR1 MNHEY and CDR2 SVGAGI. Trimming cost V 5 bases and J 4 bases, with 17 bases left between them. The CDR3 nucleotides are TGTGCCAGCAGTCAAGGGGACATGCTTTTCTATGGCTACACCTTC. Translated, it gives CASSQGDMLFYGYTF.